The sequence of this T cell receptor (beta chain) was determined in a study of T cells in Graves' hyperthyroidism and ophthalmopathy. CDR3 length equals 15 residues. Trimming took 5 bases from V and 3 from J, leaving 14 bases between them. Template material for amplifying TCR beta CDR3 regions consisted of RNA transcripts. The TCR CDR3 first-round RT-PCR relied on the HTBI primer set. Using its own MiXCR run on the multiplex PCR reads, TCRdb lists one record per CDR3 protein. The table has 700,000 to 950,000 distinct CDR3 sequences, about 35% seen once. This sequence originates from a woman in her thirties or forties with Graves' hyperthyroidism. The material sequenced was blood. J is TRBJ1-3 and V is TRBV12-3 or TRBV12-4; D may be TRBD1 (6 bases). Here the CDR3 DNA reads TGTGCCAGCAGTCCCCCGGGGGCATTTGGAAACACCATATATTTT. Its protein product is CASSPPGAFGNTIYF.